The 2 T cell receptor beta chains below all came from one sample that was sequenced in a study of T cells in Graves' hyperthyroidism and ophthalmopathy. Amplification targeted TCR beta CDR3 regions from RNA transcripts. The HTBI primer set drove a first-round RT-PCR of the TCR CDR3. TCRdb called the multiplex PCR reads again in MiXCR, with one record for every CDR3 protein. This table holds roughly 560,000 distinct CDR3 sequences, 14% to 15% found once. Source material: blood. The receptors stem from a woman in her thirties or forties with Graves' ophthalmopathy.

This chain joins TRBV7-9 and TRBJ1-5; D perhaps matches TRBD1 (5 bases). This CDR3 has 15 amino acids. The germline V gene has CDR1 SEHNR and CDR2 FQNEAQ (reference sequence). Trimming cost V 5 bases and J 0 bases, with 11 bases left between them. CDR3 nucleotides: TGTGCCAGCAGCCCAGGGTCTACTAGCAATCAGCCCCAGCATTTT. Its protein product is CASSPGSTSNQPQHF.

This clonotype has at least ten counts. The chain carries TRBV19 and TRBJ2-7, with D uncertain. The V and J ends lost 11 bases and 3 bases respectively, with 11 bases between them. Germline-derived CDR1 and CDR2 are LNHDA and SQIVND (reference sequence). CDR3 size: 11 residues. The CDR3 bases are TGTGCCGTCTATTCTTTCTACGAGCAGTACTTC. Its protein product is CAVYSFYEQYF.